Below are 6 T cell receptor beta chains sequenced from a single sample in a study of blood T cell repertoires in COVID-19. Profiling relied on immunoSEQ multiplex PCR, and the TCRdb table lists in-frame clones only, not all of them. This sample yields approximately 130,000 clones, of which 81% are seen a single time; about 8.4% belongs to the top ten. Sequences were obtained from peripheral blood. The origin of the receptors is a woman aged 55-70 years with active or convalescent COVID-19.

CDR3: CSVEGRRSSGANVLTF. CDR3 nucleotide sequence: TGCAGCGTTGAAGGGCGGAGGAGCTCTGGGGCCAACGTCCTGACTTTC. The chain carries TRBV29-1 and TRBJ2-6, with D possibly TRBD2 on 5 matching bases. The CDR3 covers 16 residues. V dropped 1 base and J dropped 0 bases, with 10 bases sitting between them. Germline loops: CDR1 SQVTM, CDR2 ANQGSEA.

The chain uses TRBV9 and TRBJ1-4, with D tentatively TRBD1 (5 bases). The CDR3 length is 17 residues. The germline V and J ends were trimmed by 4 bases and 13 bases, with 29 bases remaining between them. Germline V gene data show CDR1 as SGDLS and CDR2 as YYNGEE. CDR3 protein: CASSTKIMGGNRYGLFF. CDR3 nucleotides: TGTGCCAGCAGCACAAAAATAATGGGGGGGAACCGGTACGGACTGTTTTTT.

The genes are TRBV11-3 and TRBJ2-2; TRBD2 is a possible D gene (6 bases). The CDR3 covers 18 residues. CDR1 is SGHNT and CDR2 is YENEEA in the germline V gene. V lost 2 bases and J lost 0, with 16 bases in between. CDR3 in DNA: TGTGCCAGCAGCTTACCCCCCCTGGGAGGTACGAACACCGGGGAGCTGTTTTTT. Amino acid sequence: CASSLPPLGGTNTGELFF.

This sequence joins TRBV10-3 and TRBJ1-3, with D unclear. This CDR3 spans 15 amino acids. Deletions cut 6 bases from V and 3 bases from J, with 15 bases between. Germline assignment: CDR1 ENHRY and CDR2 SYGVKD. The CDR3: CAISGKVSSGNTIYF. Here the CDR3 DNA reads TGTGCCATCAGCGGGAAGGTTTCTAGTGGAAACACCATATATTTT.

The J gene is TRBJ1-2, the V gene TRBV2; the match to TRBD1 covers 11 bases. V trimming: 4 bases; J trimming: 3 bases; junction bases outside the gene matches: 1. Germline V lookup: CDR1 SNHLY, CDR2 FYNNEI. This CDR3 spans 14 amino acids. DNA for the CDR3: TGTGCCAGCAGTGGGACAGGGGGCTACTATGGCTACACCTTC. Its translation is CASSGTGGYYGYTF.

The gene calls are TRBV10-3 and TRBJ2-3; 11 bases match TRBD2. This CDR3 comprises 15 residues. The germline gives CDR1 ENHRY, CDR2 SYGVKD. After removal of 7 bases from V and 1 base from J, the junction contained 4 bases not matched to a gene. For the CDR3, the DNA is TGTGCCATCACCGCGGGACTAGCGGGCACAGATACGCAGTATTTT. Its protein product is CAITAGLAGTDTQYF.